This TCR beta chain was found in a study of T-cell reconstitution after alpha-beta-depleted transplantation in children. Unique molecular identifiers were used in preparing the TCRbeta library. From the PCR reads, TCRdb called clonotypes with MiXCR, one entry per CDR3 protein. The sample has around 600,000 distinct CDR3 sequences; 16% are singletons. Germline-derived CDR1 and CDR2 are MNHNS and SASEGT. The V gene lost 8 bases and the J gene lost 4 bases, with 20 bases spanning the gap. The CDR3 covers 15 residues. The TCR was taken from a human donor who donated a stem cell graft to a child with acute myeloid leukemia. The sequences come from PBMCs from the stem cell graft donor, collected from the stem cell graft. The chain has TRBV6-1 and TRBJ1-2; tentatively, D is TRBD1 (6 bases). CDR3 DNA: TGTGCCAGCGGGCATCGGGACACCCAATCCTATGGCTACACCTTC. It codes for CASGHRDTQSYGYTF.